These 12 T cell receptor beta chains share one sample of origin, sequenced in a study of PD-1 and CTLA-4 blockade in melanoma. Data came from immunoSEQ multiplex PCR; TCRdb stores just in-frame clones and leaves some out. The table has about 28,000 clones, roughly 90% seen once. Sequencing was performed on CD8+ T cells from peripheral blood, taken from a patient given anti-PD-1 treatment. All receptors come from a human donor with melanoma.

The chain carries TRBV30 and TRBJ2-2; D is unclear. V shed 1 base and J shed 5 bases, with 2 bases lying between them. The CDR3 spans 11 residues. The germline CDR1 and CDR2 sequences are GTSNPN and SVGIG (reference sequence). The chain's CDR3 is CAWSGTGELFF. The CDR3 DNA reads TGTGCCTGGAGTGGAACCGGGGAGCTGTTTTTT.

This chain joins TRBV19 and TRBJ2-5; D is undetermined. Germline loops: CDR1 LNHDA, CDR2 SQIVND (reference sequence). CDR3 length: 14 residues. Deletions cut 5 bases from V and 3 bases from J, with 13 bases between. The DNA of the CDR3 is TGTGCCAGTAGTCCCCTCCTGGGCGAAGAGACCCAGTACTTC. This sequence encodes CASSPLLGEETQYF.

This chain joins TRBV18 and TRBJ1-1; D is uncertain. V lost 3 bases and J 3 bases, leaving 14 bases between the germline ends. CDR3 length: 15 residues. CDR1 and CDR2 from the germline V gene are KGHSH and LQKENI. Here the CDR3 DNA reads TGTGCCAGCTCACCCTTCCGGGAATCGGACACTGAAGCTTTCTTT. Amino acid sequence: CASSPFRESDTEAFF.

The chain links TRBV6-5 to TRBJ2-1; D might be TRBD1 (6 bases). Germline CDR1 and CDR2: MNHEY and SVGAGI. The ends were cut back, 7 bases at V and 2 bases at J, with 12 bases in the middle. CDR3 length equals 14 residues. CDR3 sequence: CASTPAGAYNEQFF. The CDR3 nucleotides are TGTGCCAGCACCCCGGCAGGGGCCTACAATGAGCAGTTCTTC.

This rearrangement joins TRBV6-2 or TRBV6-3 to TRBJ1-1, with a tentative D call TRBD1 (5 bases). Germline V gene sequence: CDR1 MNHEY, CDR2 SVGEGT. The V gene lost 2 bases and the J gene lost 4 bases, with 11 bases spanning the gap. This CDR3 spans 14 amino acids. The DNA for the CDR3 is TGTGCCAGCAGTTACATAGAGGGGAGCACTGAAGCTTTCTTT. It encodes CASSYIEGSTEAFF.

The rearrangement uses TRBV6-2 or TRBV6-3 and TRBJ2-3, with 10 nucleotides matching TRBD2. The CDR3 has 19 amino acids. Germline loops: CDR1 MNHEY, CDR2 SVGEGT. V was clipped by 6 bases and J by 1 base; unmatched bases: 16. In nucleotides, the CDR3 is TGTGCCAGCAGCCCCCGGAGCGGGAGGGACAAAGTGGGCACAGATACGCAGTATTTT. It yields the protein CASSPRSGRDKVGTDTQYF.

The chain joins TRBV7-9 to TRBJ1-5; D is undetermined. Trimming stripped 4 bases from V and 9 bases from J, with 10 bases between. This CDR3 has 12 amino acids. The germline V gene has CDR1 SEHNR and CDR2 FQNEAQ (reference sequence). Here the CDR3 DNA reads TGTGCCAGCAGCTCCGCCGAGGGGCCCCAGCATTTT. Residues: CASSSAEGPQHF.

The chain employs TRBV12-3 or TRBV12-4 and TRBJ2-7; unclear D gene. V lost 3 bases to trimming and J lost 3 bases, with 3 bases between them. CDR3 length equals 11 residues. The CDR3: CASSLDYEQYF. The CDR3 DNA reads TGTGCCAGCAGTTTGGACTACGAGCAGTACTTC.

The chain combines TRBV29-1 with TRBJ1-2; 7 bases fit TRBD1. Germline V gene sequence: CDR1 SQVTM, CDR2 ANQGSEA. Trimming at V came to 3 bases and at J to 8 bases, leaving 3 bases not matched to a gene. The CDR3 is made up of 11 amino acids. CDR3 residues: CSVEQGEGYTF. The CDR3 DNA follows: TGCAGCGTTGAGCAGGGGGAAGGCTACACCTTC. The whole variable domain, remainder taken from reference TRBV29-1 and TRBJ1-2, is SAVISQKPSRDICQRGTSLTIQCQVDSQVTMMFWYRQQPGQSLTLIATANQGSEATYESGFVIDKFPISRPNLTFSTLTVSNMSPEDSSIYLCSVEQGEGYTFGSGTRLTVV.

CDR3 protein: CASSPEQGANTEAFF. CDR3 DNA sequence: TGCGCCAGCAGCCCAGAACAGGGGGCGAACACTGAAGCTTTCTTT. This chain joins TRBV4-1 and TRBJ1-1, with TRBD1 matching over 9 bases. Germline assignment: CDR1 MGHRA and CDR2 YSYEKL. The CDR3 spans 15 residues. V trimming: 4 bases; J trimming: 1 base; junction bases outside the gene matches: 4.

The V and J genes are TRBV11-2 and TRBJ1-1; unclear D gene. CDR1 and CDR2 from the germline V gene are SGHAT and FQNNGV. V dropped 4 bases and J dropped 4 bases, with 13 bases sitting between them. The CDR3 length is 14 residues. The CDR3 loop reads CASSSIGYGTEAFF. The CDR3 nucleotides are TGTGCCAGCAGCTCGATAGGGTATGGCACTGAAGCTTTCTTT.

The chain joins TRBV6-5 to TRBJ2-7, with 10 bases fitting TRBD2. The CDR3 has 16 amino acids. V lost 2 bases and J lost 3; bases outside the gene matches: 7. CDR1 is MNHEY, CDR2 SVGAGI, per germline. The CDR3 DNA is TGTGCCAGCAGTTACGAGGCCGGGACTAGCGTCTACGAGCAGTACTTC. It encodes CASSYEAGTSVYEQYF.